The entry below describes one TCR beta chain. Its specificity is not known. The data originate from a study of OX40 agonist ivuxolimab in advanced cancers. Background on the study: Males comprised approximately 84% of the group, whose mean age was approximately 60 years (range roughly 20 to 90). Patients achieving partial responses numbered three: one hepatocellular carcinoma case and two cutaneous melanoma cases.

Study-wide results and limits: Expanded peripheral T-cell antigen specificity went undetermined.

TCRdb keeps only in-frame clones here, not all; method: immunoSEQ multiplex PCR. This table has 13,000 to 15,000 clones, roughly three quarters appearing once. The ends lost 7 bases at V and 6 bases at J; junction bases unmatched: 21. The CDR3 is 19 residues long. CDR1 and CDR2 from the germline V gene are SGHVS and FQNEAQ. The investigators sampled blood at baseline, at cycle 4 day 1, and at cycle 7 day 1. The chain recombines TRBV7-8 with TRBJ2-2, with 9 nucleotides matching TRBD1. This TCR came from an adult with an advanced solid tumor such as melanoma, head and neck, liver or kidney cancer. The sequenced sample was CD4+ or CD8+ T cells sorted from blood, obtained in a trial of the OX40 agonist ivuxolimab. This CDR3 is CASTPLNPRDRERAGELFF. Here the CDR3 DNA reads TGTGCCAGCACCCCACTCAACCCCCGGGACAGGGAAAGGGCCGGGGAGCTGTTTTTT.